A selection of T cell receptor beta chains follows, all from one sample in a study of cytomegalovirus exposure and HLA in healthy donors. Measured with immunoSEQ multiplex PCR; TCRdb has only the in-frame clones, and not every one. The table lists 54,000 or so clones, around three quarters of them singletons. The sequencing sample was made of PBMCs. These TCRs come from a woman between 55 and 75 years old in good health and CMV-seropositive. Both conserved end residues are part of each CDR3. The order of the fields is V gene, J gene, D gene, clone size, CDR3 protein, CDR3 DNA. A D gene is named only where the DNA matches it firmly. Not every row has a clone size; where given, it reads once, few, many or a size class.

V: TRBV19
J: TRBJ1-2
D: -
size: once
CDR3: CASTRPAGNYGYTF
DNA: TGTGCCAGTACCCGACCCGCAGGGAACTATGGCTACACCTTC

V: TRBV7-9
J: TRBJ2-7
D: -
size: -
CDR3: CASSLHRAEQYF
DNA: TGTGCCAGCAGCTTACACAGGGCCGAGCAGTACTTC

V: TRBV18
J: TRBJ1-3
D: TRBD1
size: -
CDR3: CASSPYFRGTGASGNTIYF
DNA: TGTGCCAGCTCACCCTACTTTCGCGGGACAGGCGCCTCTGGAAACACCATATATTTT

V: TRBV29-1
J: TRBJ2-2
D: -
size: few
CDR3: CSVTIDSTGELFF
DNA: TGCAGCGTTACAATAGACAGCACCGGGGAGCTGTTTTTT

V: TRBV5-8
J: TRBJ1-2
D: -
size: -
CDR3: CASSLGGGHYGYTF
DNA: TGTGCCAGCAGCCTTGGGGGCGGGCACTATGGCTACACCTTC

V: TRBV5-1
J: TRBJ2-5
D: -
size: once
CDR3: CASSYDYDPRETQYF
DNA: TGCGCCAGCAGCTACGACTACGACCCAAGGGAGACCCAGTACTTC

V: TRBV12-5
J: TRBJ2-7
D: -
size: -
CDR3: CASGLANGQPNEQYF
DNA: TGTGCTAGTGGTTTGGCCAACGGACAGCCGAACGAGCAGTACTTC

V: TRBV7-2
J: TRBJ2-3
D: -
size: -
CDR3: CASSLEGRADTQYF
DNA: TGTGCCAGCAGCTTAGAAGGGCGGGCAGATACGCAGTATTTT

V: TRBV9
J: TRBJ1-6
D: -
size: -
CDR3: CASSPGQYSYNSPLHF
DNA: TGTGCCAGCAGCCCCGGACAGTACTCCTATAATTCACCCCTCCACTTT

V: TRBV5-1
J: TRBJ1-3
D: -
size: -
CDR3: CASSLVSGSGNTIYF
DNA: TGCGCCAGCAGCTTAGTTAGCGGCTCTGGAAACACCATATATTTT

V: TRBV11-2
J: TRBJ2-5
D: -
size: -
CDR3: CASSFPGEETQYF
DNA: TGTGCCAGCAGCTTCCCGGGGGAAGAGACCCAGTACTTC

V: TRBV7-9
J: TRBJ2-1
D: TRBD2
size: -
CDR3: CASSFSLLASDNEQFF
DNA: TGTGCCAGCAGCTTCTCTTTACTAGCGAGTGACAATGAGCAGTTCTTC

V: TRBV5-8
J: TRBJ2-5
D: TRBD1
size: -
CDR3: CASSLGTVGTQYF
DNA: TGTGCCAGCAGCTTAGGGACAGTTGGGACCCAGTACTTC

V: TRBV27
J: TRBJ2-3
D: -
size: -
CDR3: CASSLWQGETDTQYF
DNA: TGTGCCAGCAGTTTGTGGCAGGGCGAAACAGATACGCAGTATTTT

V: TRBV19
J: TRBJ1-1
D: -
size: -
CDR3: CASSFQGLGAFF
DNA: TGTGCCAGTAGTTTTCAGGGGCTGGGAGCTTTCTTT

V: TRBV6-1
J: TRBJ1-1
D: -
size: -
CDR3: CASSERGFLTFF
DNA: TGTGCCAGCAGTGAGCGGGGGTTTCTAACTTTCTTT

V: TRBV6-5
J: TRBJ2-3
D: TRBD2
size: -
CDR3: CATRLAGEHTDTQYF
DNA: TGTGCCACCCGGCTAGCGGGGGAGCACACAGATACGCAGTATTTT

V: TRBV4-3
J: TRBJ2-1
D: -
size: -
CDR3: CASSQDVTGRHNEQFF
DNA: TGCGCCAGCAGCCAAGATGTGACAGGGAGGCACAATGAGCAGTTCTTC

V: TRBV4-3
J: TRBJ1-4
D: -
size: -
CDR3: CASSQGQGKLELFF
DNA: TGCGCCAGCAGCCAAGGGCAGGGGAAGTTAGAACTGTTTTTT

V: TRBV4-3
J: TRBJ2-1
D: TRBD2
size: -
CDR3: CASSQDPAGAGNEQFF
DNA: TGCGCCAGCAGCCAAGATCCAGCGGGGGCGGGGAATGAGCAGTTCTTC

V: TRBV11-2
J: TRBJ2-7
D: -
size: -
CDR3: CASSLDLYEQYF
DNA: TGTGCCAGCAGCTTAGATTTATACGAGCAGTACTTC

V: TRBV9
J: TRBJ2-7
D: -
size: -
CDR3: CASSYNRDTPNSYEQYF
DNA: TGTGCCAGCAGCTACAACCGGGACACCCCGAACTCCTACGAGCAGTACTTC

V: TRBV5-1
J: TRBJ2-5
D: -
size: -
CDR3: CASSLGQTWYQETQYF
DNA: TGCGCCAGCAGCCTCGGACAGACTTGGTACCAAGAGACCCAGTACTTC

V: TRBV29-1
J: TRBJ1-1
D: TRBD1
size: -
CDR3: CSVNRGANTEAFF
DNA: TGCAGCGTTAACAGGGGCGCGAACACTGAAGCTTTCTTT

V: TRBV6-5
J: TRBJ1-1
D: -
size: -
CDR3: CASSFSLTGDTEAFF
DNA: TGTGCCAGCAGTTTCTCCTTAACTGGAGACACTGAAGCTTTCTTT

V: TRBV5-1
J: TRBJ1-5
D: -
size: -
CDR3: CASSLMGASNQPQHF
DNA: TGCGCCAGCAGCTTGATGGGGGCATCCAATCAGCCCCAGCATTTT

V: TRBV27
J: TRBJ1-2
D: -
size: -
CDR3: CASSPDTSNYGYTF
DNA: TGTGCCAGCAGTCCGGACACCTCTAACTATGGCTACACCTTC

V: TRBV10-3
J: TRBJ2-3
D: TRBD2
size: -
CDR3: CAITPSGGRDTQYF
DNA: TGTGCCATAACCCCTAGCGGGGGAAGGGATACGCAGTATTTT

V: TRBV9
J: TRBJ1-2
D: -
size: -
CDR3: CASSLTGSANYGYTF
DNA: TGTGCCAGCAGCTTAACAGGGTCAGCTAACTATGGCTACACCTTC

V: TRBV27
J: TRBJ1-6
D: -
size: -
CDR3: CASSLSGAFSPLHF
DNA: TGTGCCAGCAGTTTATCGGGGGCCTTTTCACCCCTCCACTTT

V: TRBV5-6
J: TRBJ1-1
D: TRBD1
size: -
CDR3: CASSSGQGYTEAFF
DNA: TGTGCCAGCAGCTCAGGACAGGGGTACACTGAAGCTTTCTTT

V: TRBV7-2
J: TRBJ2-5
D: -
size: -
CDR3: CASSRWTKQETQYF
DNA: TGTGCCAGCAGCCGCTGGACTAAGCAAGAGACCCAGTACTTC

V: TRBV6-4
J: TRBJ2-1
D: -
size: -
CDR3: CASRDLTQQGEFF
DNA: TGTGCCAGCAGAGATCTGACGCAACAGGGCGAGTTCTTC

V: TRBV2
J: TRBJ1-1
D: TRBD1
size: -
CDR3: CASRTGEMAEAFF
DNA: TGTGCCAGCAGGACAGGGGAGATGGCTGAAGCTTTCTTT

V: TRBV7-2
J: TRBJ2-1
D: TRBD2
size: -
CDR3: CASSTGTSSYNEQFF
DNA: TGTGCCAGCAGTACCGGGACTAGCTCCTACAATGAGCAGTTCTTC

V: TRBV7-6
J: TRBJ2-5
D: -
size: once
CDR3: CASSSTPGLAGETQYF
DNA: TGTGCCAGCAGCTCAACCCCCGGGCTGGCGGGGGAGACCCAGTACTTC

V: TRBV19
J: TRBJ1-1
D: -
size: -
CDR3: CASMGGGKDEAFF
DNA: TGTGCCAGTATGGGGGGGGGCAAAGATGAAGCTTTCTTT

V: TRBV4-2
J: TRBJ2-3
D: -
size: few
CDR3: CASSYSGEDTQYF
DNA: TGTGCCAGCAGTTACTCGGGAGAAGATACGCAGTATTTT

V: TRBV11-2
J: TRBJ2-2
D: -
size: -
CDR3: CASSLFSGELFF
DNA: TGTGCCAGCAGCTTATTCTCCGGGGAGCTGTTTTTT

V: TRBV4-2
J: TRBJ1-4
D: -
size: -
CDR3: CASSQDWPNEKLFF
DNA: TGTGCCAGCAGCCAAGACTGGCCTAATGAAAAACTGTTTTTT

V: TRBV12-5
J: TRBJ1-5
D: -
size: few
CDR3: CASGFQPDSGLGPQHF
DNA: TGTGCTAGTGGTTTTCAGCCGGACAGTGGCCTCGGGCCCCAGCATTTT

V: TRBV7-9
J: TRBJ2-7
D: TRBD2
size: -
CDR3: CASSLAAGGNFREQYF
DNA: TGTGCCAGCAGCTTAGCGGCGGGGGGGAATTTTCGCGAGCAGTACTTC

V: TRBV7-9
J: TRBJ1-2
D: TRBD1
size: -
CDR3: CASSLTGQGRYGYTF
DNA: TGTGCCAGCAGCCTAACGGGACAGGGACGCTATGGCTACACCTTC

V: TRBV10-1
J: TRBJ2-5
D: -
size: -
CDR3: CASSDGGPGSETQYF
DNA: TGCGCCAGCAGTGATGGAGGTCCGGGGTCGGAGACCCAGTACTTC

V: TRBV9
J: TRBJ1-2
D: -
size: -
CDR3: CASSVAEPHGGGYTF
DNA: TGTGCCAGCAGCGTAGCGGAGCCTCATGGAGGTGGCTACACCTTC

V: TRBV27
J: TRBJ1-2
D: -
size: few
CDR3: CASSLGGKGYTF
DNA: TGTGCCAGCAGTTTAGGAGGGAAGGGCTACACCTTC

V: TRBV5-1
J: TRBJ2-7
D: TRBD1
size: -
CDR3: CASSSTGGSYEQYF
DNA: TGCGCCAGCAGCTCAACAGGGGGCTCCTACGAGCAGTACTTC

V: TRBV11-1
J: TRBJ1-2
D: -
size: -
CDR3: CASSPGQNYGYTF
DNA: TGTGCCAGCAGCCCAGGACAGAACTATGGCTACACCTTC

V: TRBV7-3
J: TRBJ1-1
D: -
size: -
CDR3: CASSSGPLLNTEAFF
DNA: TGTGCCAGCAGCTCGGGTCCTTTATTGAACACTGAAGCTTTCTTT

V: TRBV5-1
J: TRBJ2-7
D: TRBD2
size: -
CDR3: CASSFSSGGAYEQYF
DNA: TGCGCCAGCAGCTTCTCTAGCGGGGGGGCGTACGAGCAGTACTTC